The 31 T cell receptor beta chains below all came from one sample that was sequenced in a study of identical twins. TCRdb processed the 5' RACE reads anew with MiXCR; each CDR3 protein has one entry. The sample lists 420,000 or so distinct CDR3 sequences; 18% were seen once. The specimen was naive T cells sorted from blood. These receptors were taken from a man aged 45 to 65 in good health.

A few counts support this clonotype. V usage is TRBV28 and J usage is TRBJ2-4, with 8 bases fitting TRBD2. The CDR3 runs 15 residues. The V gene's germline CDR1 is MDHEN and CDR2 SYDVKM. The V segment lost 3 bases and the J segment 8 bases; nucleotides outside the gene matches: 9. The CDR3 spells CASSFDGGASYIQYF. DNA for the CDR3: TGTGCCAGCAGTTTTGACGGGGGGGCCTCTTACATTCAGTACTTC.

The chain recombines TRBV5-6 with TRBJ1-6; 11 nucleotides line up with TRBD1. The germline V gene has CDR1 SGHDT and CDR2 YYEEEE. Trimming cost V 4 bases and J 7 bases; bases outside gene matches: 4. The CDR3 consists of 15 residues. CDR3 coding DNA: TGTGCCAGCAGCGCGGACAGGGGGCAGAATTCACCCCTCCACTTT. Its protein product is CASSADRGQNSPLHF.

The J gene is TRBJ2-5, the V gene TRBV7-2, with D unclear. Germline assignment: CDR1 SGHTA and CDR2 FQGNSA. V was trimmed by 1 base and J by 3 bases, leaving 9 bases between them. There are 14 residues in the CDR3. The CDR3 DNA follows: TGTGCCAGCAGCTTAGTGTCGCGGAAAGAGACCCAGTACTTC. It is translated as CASSLVSRKETQYF.

Many counts were recorded for this clonotype. The V and J genes are TRBV4-2 and TRBJ2-7; D is possibly TRBD1 or TRBD2 (5 bases each). The length of the CDR3 is 13 residues. Trimming pared 2 bases from V and 12 bases from J, leaving 17 bases between. Per germline, CDR1 LGHNA and CDR2 YNFKEQ. The CDR3 DNA is TGTGCCAGCAGCCAAAAACGGAAGTGGGGGTTGTACTTC. This sequence encodes CASSQKRKWGLYF.

This chain uses TRBV9 with TRBJ2-7; the D call may be TRBD1 or TRBD2 (5 bases each). The CDR3 has 14 amino acids. V was pared by 4 bases and J by 6 bases, with 17 bases between. CDR1 and CDR2 from the germline V gene are SGDLS and YYNGEE. As DNA, the CDR3 is TGTGCCAGCAGCCCTCGGCCCTCGGGGCCCGAGCAGTACTTC. It translates to CASSPRPSGPEQYF. Full variable domain (rest looked up from reference TRBV9 and TRBJ2-7): DSGVTQTPKHLITATGQRVTLRCSPRSGDLSVYWYQQSLDQGLQFLIQYYNGEERAKGNILERFSAQQFPDLHSELNLSSLELGDSALYFCASSPRPSGPEQYFGPGTRLTVT.

The CDR3 DNA is TGCGCCAGCAGCCAAGAAGCGGGACTTAAGCAGTATTTT. Residues: CASSQEAGLKQYF. The gene calls are TRBV4-3 and TRBJ2-3; 7 bases are a match to TRBD2. V dropped 0 bases and J dropped 11; count of bases not matched to a gene: 5. Germline V gene lookup returns CDR1 LGHNA and CDR2 YSLEER. The length of the CDR3 is 13 residues.

The V call is TRBV20-1, the J call TRBJ1-6; 9 nucleotides line up with TRBD1. Germline trimming cut 6 bases from V and 9 bases from J; bases unmatched to any gene: 12. CDR1 and CDR2 (germline): DFQATT, SNEGSKA (reference sequence). There are 15 residues in the CDR3. The CDR3 spells CSAPTDRGIRSPLHF. CDR3 nucleotide sequence: TGCAGTGCCCCCACGGACAGGGGAATACGTTCACCCCTCCACTTT.

This rearrangement joins TRBV7-2 to TRBJ2-5; D uncertain. Trimming removed 3 bases from V and 4 bases from J, with 6 bases in between. Germline CDR1 reads SGHTA; CDR2 reads FQGNSA. The CDR3 spans 12 residues. CDR3 amino acids: CASSFNRETQYF. In nucleotides, the CDR3 is TGTGCCAGCAGCTTTAACAGAGAGACCCAGTACTTC.

The chain combines TRBV7-9 with TRBJ2-1; a possible D gene is TRBD2 (5 bases). CDR1 is SEHNR, CDR2 FQNEAQ, per germline (reference sequence). Deletions cut 4 bases from V and 9 bases from J, with 10 bases between. This CDR3 contains 12 residues. The CDR3 nucleotides are TGTGCCAGCAGCTCGCTAGCTTTTGAGCAGTTCTTC. Amino acids: CASSSLAFEQFF.

The table lists this clonotype with a count of one. Because it lacks the conserved phenylalanine or tryptophan at the end, this CDR3 is likely a read error. This chain uses TRBV20-1 with TRBJ1-1; TRBD1 agrees at 8 bases. V was pared by 5 bases and J by 4 bases, with 3 bases of the junction left unmatched. Germline lookup yields CDR1 DFQATT and CDR2 SNEGSKA (reference sequence). CDR3 length: 12 amino acids. Here the CDR3 DNA reads TGCAGTGCTGGACAGGGTCGCACTGAAGCTTTCATT. This encodes CSAGQGRTEAFI.

This clonotype appeared a few times. The rearrangement joins TRBV5-1 to TRBJ2-2, with TRBD1 identical over 8 bases. V dropped 5 bases and J dropped 4; count of bases not matched to a gene: 10. This CDR3 spans 16 amino acids. The germline gives CDR1 SGHRS, CDR2 YFSETQ. The CDR3 loop is CASSFTGQGPTGELFF. As DNA, the CDR3 is TGCGCCAGCAGTTTTACCGGACAGGGACCCACCGGGGAGCTGTTTTTT.

This chain joins TRBV6-1 and TRBJ2-6; 8 bases are a match to TRBD1. CDR1 is MNHNS and CDR2 is SASEGT in the germline V gene. This CDR3 contains 16 residues. The J segment lost 2 bases and the V segment lost 10 bases, leaving 10 bases of the junction unmatched. The CDR3 loop reads CATTTGDLAGANVLTF. The CDR3 DNA follows: TGTGCCACAACGACAGGGGATTTAGCTGGGGCCAACGTCCTGACTTTC.

This chain connects TRBV23-1 to TRBJ2-7; possible D gene TRBD1, 6 bases. TRBV23-1 is identified as an open reading frame with a role that is uncertain. The CDR3 is 13 residues long. V shed 6 bases and J shed 5 bases, with 14 bases lying between them. The CDR3 reads CASRTDSADEQYF. CDR3 nucleotide sequence: TGCGCCAGCAGAACGGACAGTGCCGACGAGCAGTACTTC.

V is TRBV5-1 and J is TRBJ1-2; TRBD1 matches at 7 bases. J was trimmed by 2 bases and V by 0 bases; bases with no gene match: 1. Germline lookup yields CDR1 SGHRS and CDR2 YFSETQ. This CDR3 region has 14 residues. The chain's CDR3 is CASSLAGQNYGYTF. The DNA of the CDR3 is TGCGCCAGCAGCTTGGCGGGACAGAACTATGGCTACACCTTC.

The V gene is TRBV7-9, the J gene TRBJ2-1; D is undetermined. The CDR3 covers 15 residues. CDR1 is SEHNR, CDR2 FQNEAQ, per germline (reference sequence). Trimming shortened V by 2 bases and J by 3 bases, and 11 bases separated the two germline ends. The CDR3 bases are TGTGCCAGCAGCTTAAGGACGGCTCACTACAATGAGCAGTTCTTC. Translation: CASSLRTAHYNEQFF.

In its sample, this clonotype was seen a few times. The chain recombines TRBV20-1 with TRBJ2-7; D may be TRBD1 or TRBD2 (5 bases each). Trimming removed 6 bases at V and 0 bases at J, with 15 bases between. Germline CDR1 DFQATT, CDR2 SNEGSKA (reference sequence). There are 14 residues in the CDR3. CDR3 DNA: TGCAGTGCCCAGGGACGGAGAAGCTCCTACGAGCAGTACTTC. It specifies CSAQGRRSSYEQYF.

The table lists this clonotype with a few counts. The chain is built from TRBV20-1 and TRBJ2-1; D not certain. V shed 6 bases and J shed 11 bases, with 14 bases lying between them. The germline V gene has CDR1 DFQATT and CDR2 SNEGSKA (reference sequence). The CDR3 has 11 amino acids. DNA of the CDR3: TGCAGTGCCCTGGTTCTAGAACAGCAGTTCTTC. Amino acids: CSALVLEQQFF.

This clonotype was counted a few times. V gene TRBV7-2 combines with J gene TRBJ2-2; D call uncertain. V was shortened by 5 bases and J by 4 bases, with 8 bases between the two germline ends. The germline CDR1 and CDR2 sequences are SGHTA and FQGNSA. This CDR3 is built from 13 residues. CDR3 nucleotides: TGTGCCAGCAGCCCCCGGGCCACCGGGGAGCTGTTTTTT. Encoded protein: CASSPRATGELFF.

This chain links TRBV15 with TRBJ2-7; D is unclear. Germline V gene sequence: CDR1 LNHNV, CDR2 YYDKDF (reference sequence). Trimming left V 0 bases short and J 2 bases short, with 5 bases between. The CDR3 runs 13 residues. CDR3 DNA sequence: TGTGCCACCAGCAGAGATCCCGCCTACGAGCAGTACTTC. Its translation: CATSRDPAYEQYF.

This clonotype was picked up many times. The chain carries TRBV14 and TRBJ2-1; 11 positions match TRBD2. CDR1 SGHDN and CDR2 FVKESK come from the germline V gene. V was clipped by 3 bases and J by 6 bases; unmatched bases: 7. CDR3 length: 16 amino acids. This CDR3 reads CASSQYSGRAANEQFF. The CDR3 DNA reads as TGTGCCAGCAGCCAGTATAGCGGGAGGGCCGCCAATGAGCAGTTCTTC.

There are many counts of this clonotype. The chain links TRBV7-3 to TRBJ2-2; D is undetermined. CDR3 length: 14 residues. The V end lost 4 bases, the J end lost 4 bases, and 10 bases lay between the germline ends. CDR1 is SGHTA, CDR2 FQGTGA, per germline. In DNA, the CDR3 is TGTGCCAGCAGCTCCCTTTCTTTCACCGGGGAGCTGTTTTTT. Encoded protein: CASSSLSFTGELFF.

The rearrangement links TRBV29-1 to TRBJ2-7; no clear D gene. Deletions cut 0 bases from V and 0 bases from J, with 9 bases between. The length of the CDR3 is 14 residues. Germline loops: CDR1 SQVTM, CDR2 ANQGSEA. The CDR3 DNA reads TGCAGCGTTGAAGATCGGCAGAACTCCTACGAGCAGTACTTC. Its translation is CSVEDRQNSYEQYF.

This clonotype was detected ten times or more. V and J are TRBV25-1 and TRBJ2-1, with TRBD2 matching over 10 bases. The germline V gene encodes CDR1 MGHDK and CDR2 SYGVNS. The V gene end was trimmed by 3 bases and the J gene end by 5 bases; junction bases not matched to a gene: 10. The CDR3 has 17 residues. The DNA for the CDR3 is TGTGCCAGCAGTGACCCGACCCTAGCGGGAGCGCACAATGAGCAGTTCTTC. Amino acids: CASSDPTLAGAHNEQFF.

The rearrangement uses TRBV15 and TRBJ2-1; 11 bases fit TRBD1. After removal of 1 base from V and 10 bases from J, the junction contained 9 bases not matched to a gene. The germline gives CDR1 LNHNV, CDR2 YYDKDF (reference sequence). The CDR3 is made up of 16 amino acids. CDR3 residues: CATSRADRGLGEEQFF. CDR3 nucleotide sequence: TGTGCCACCAGCAGAGCGGACAGGGGGCTGGGAGAGGAGCAGTTCTTC.

The chain couples TRBV4-3 to TRBJ2-3; 7 bases map to TRBD1. Germline V CDR1 and CDR2: LGHNA, YSLEER. The CDR3 extends over 17 amino acids. J lost 5 bases, V lost 2 bases, and 13 bases had no gene match. DNA for the CDR3: TGCGCCAGCAGCCAACTACCGGGACAGTCAATTCGAGATACGCAGTATTTT. Protein: CASSQLPGQSIRDTQYF.

V and J are TRBV2 and TRBJ2-4; possible D gene TRBD1, 6 bases. CDR3 size: 16 residues. V was clipped by 3 bases and J by 0 bases, with 12 bases between them. Per the germline V gene, CDR1 is SNHLY and CDR2 is FYNNEI. This CDR3 reads CASSDGQSGAKNIQYF. In nucleotides, the CDR3 is TGTGCCAGCAGTGATGGACAGTCGGGAGCCAAAAACATTCAGTACTTC. The full variable domain, with the rest looked up from reference TRBV2 and TRBJ2-4, is EPEVTQTPSHQVTQMGQEVILRCVPISNHLYFYWYRQILGQKVEFLVSFYNNEISEKSEIFDDQFSVERPDGSNFTLKIRSTKLEDSAMYFCASSDGQSGAKNIQYFGAGTRLSVL.

V gene TRBV5-1 combines with J gene TRBJ1-6; 8 nucleotides agree with TRBD1. Looked up from germline, CDR1 is SGHRS and CDR2 is YFSETQ. V shed 5 bases, J shed 7 bases, and the junction held 5 bases outside the gene matches. The CDR3 extends over 14 amino acids. The CDR3 bases are TGCGCCAGCAGACCGGGACAGGACAATTCACCCCTCCACTTT. Encoded protein: CASRPGQDNSPLHF. The whole variable domain, filled in from reference TRBV5-1 and TRBJ1-6, reads KAGVTQTPRYLIKTRGQQVTLSCSPISGHRSVSWYQQTPGQGLQFLFEYFSETQRNKGNFPGRFSGRQFSNSRSEMNVSTLELGDSALYLCASRPGQDNSPLHFGNGTRLTVT.

This clonotype was observed a handful of times. This chain connects TRBV11-1 to TRBJ2-1; the D call may be TRBD1 or TRBD2 (5 bases each). Germline V gives CDR1 SGHAT, CDR2 FQDESV (reference sequence). The CDR3 is made up of 19 amino acids. V dropped 5 bases and J dropped 0 bases, with 23 bases sitting between them. CDR3 sequence reads: CASSDIRGSPGYSYNEQFF. The CDR3 DNA follows: TGTGCCAGCAGCGACATCCGGGGATCCCCAGGGTACTCCTACAATGAGCAGTTCTTC.

CDR3 sequence (DNA): TGCAGTGCGACAGAAGAGACCCAGTACTTC. Protein: CSATEETQYF. The chain couples TRBV20-1 to TRBJ2-5; weak D call: TRBD1 (5 bases). The CDR3 extends over 10 amino acids. Germline CDR1 reads DFQATT; CDR2 reads SNEGSKA (reference sequence). V lost 6 bases, J lost 3 bases, and 5 bases lay in between.

For this clonotype: Mismatch with germline at one junction end may stem from a read error. The V and J genes are TRBV7-2 and TRBJ2-3; TRBD2 matches at 12 bases. The CDR3 has 16 amino acids. CDR1 and CDR2 (germline): SGHTA, FQGNSA. The CDR3 spells CASSKGLAGGADTQYF. The CDR3 nucleotides are TGCGCCAGCAGCAAGGGACTAGCGGGTGGGGCAGATACGCAGTATTTT.

Ten or more counts support this clonotype. At one end, the junction sequence differs from germline, possibly due to a read error. The CDR3 spells CASSPGDRAVETQYF. CDR3 nucleotides: TGTGCTAGCAGCCCGGGGGACAGGGCCGTGGAGACCCAGTACTTC. The V and J genes are TRBV7-7 and TRBJ2-5; TRBD1 aligns across 9 bases. CDR3 length: 15 amino acids. Germline lookup yields CDR1 SSHAT and CDR2 FNYEAQ (reference sequence).